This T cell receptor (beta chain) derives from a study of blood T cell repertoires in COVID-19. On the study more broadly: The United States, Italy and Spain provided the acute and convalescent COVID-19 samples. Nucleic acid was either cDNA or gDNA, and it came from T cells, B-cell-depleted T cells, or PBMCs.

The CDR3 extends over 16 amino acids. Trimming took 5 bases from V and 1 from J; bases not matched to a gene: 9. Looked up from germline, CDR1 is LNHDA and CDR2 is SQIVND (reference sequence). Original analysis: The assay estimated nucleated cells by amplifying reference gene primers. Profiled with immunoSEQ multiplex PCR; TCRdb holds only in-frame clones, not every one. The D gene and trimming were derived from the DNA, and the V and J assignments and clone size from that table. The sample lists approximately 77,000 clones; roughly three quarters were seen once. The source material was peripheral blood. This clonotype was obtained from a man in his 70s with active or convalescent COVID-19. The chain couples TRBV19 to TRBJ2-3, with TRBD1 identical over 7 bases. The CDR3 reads CASSANRDSRTDTQYF. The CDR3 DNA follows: TGTGCCAGTAGTGCAAACCGGGACAGCCGCACAGATACGCAGTATTTT. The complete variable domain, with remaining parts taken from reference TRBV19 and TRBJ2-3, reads DGGITQSPKYLFRKEGQNVTLSCEQNLNHDAMYWYRQDPGQGLRLIYYSQIVNDFQKGDIAEGYSVSREKKESFPLTVTSAQKNPTAFYLCASSANRDSRTDTQYFGPGTRLTVL.